The sample holds many counts of the clone carrying this T cell receptor (beta chain). The CDR3 runs 13 residues. The germline CDR1 and CDR2 sequences are MDHEN and SYDVKM. Trimming took off 4 bases at V and 2 bases at J, with 8 bases between the two ends. This sample is part of a study of T cells in Graves' hyperthyroidism and ophthalmopathy. Study-wide background: Peripheral blood collection took place at initial diagnosis, before any treatment.

RNA transcripts were the template for amplifying TCR beta CDR3 regions. Carried out on the TCR CDR3, a first-round RT-PCR used the HTBI primer set. A single record per CDR3 protein comes from TCRdb applying MiXCR to the multiplex PCR reads. Of hundreds of thousands of distinct CDR3 sequences listed, about 14% are singletons. Clinical symptoms, serum thyroxine, TRAb, thyroid ultrasound and orbital computed tomography informed diagnoses. The receptor comes from a woman in her 40s with Graves' ophthalmopathy. The chain is built from TRBV28 and TRBJ2-5; D unclear. Sequenced sample: blood. The CDR3 region is CASSSLPQETQYF. CDR3 DNA sequence: TGTGCCAGCAGTTCCCTCCCGCAAGAGACCCAGTACTTC.